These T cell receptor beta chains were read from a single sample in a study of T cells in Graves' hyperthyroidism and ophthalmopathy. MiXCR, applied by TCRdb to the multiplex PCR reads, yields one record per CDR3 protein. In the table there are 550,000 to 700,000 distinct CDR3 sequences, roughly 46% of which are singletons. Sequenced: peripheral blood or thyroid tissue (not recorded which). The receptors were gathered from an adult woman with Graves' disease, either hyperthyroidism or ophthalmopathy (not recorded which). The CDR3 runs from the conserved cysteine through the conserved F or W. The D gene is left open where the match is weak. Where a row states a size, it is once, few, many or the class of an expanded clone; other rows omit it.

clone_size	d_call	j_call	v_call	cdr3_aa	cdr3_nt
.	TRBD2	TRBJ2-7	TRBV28	CASSSFWLAGHYEQYF	TGTGCCAGCAGTTCCTTTTGGTTAGCGGGCCACTACGAGCAGTACTTC
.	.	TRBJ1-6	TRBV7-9	CASSLGRGDSPLHF	TGTGCCAGCAGCTTAGGCCGGGGCGATTCACCCCTCCACTTT
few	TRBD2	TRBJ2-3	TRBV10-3	CAISAGTRSTDTQYF	TGTGCCATCAGCGCCGGGACTAGAAGCACAGATACGCAGTATTTT
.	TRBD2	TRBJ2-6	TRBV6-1	CARWDAAGGANVLTF	TGTGCCAGATGGGACGCAGCGGGGGGGGCCAACGTCCTGACTTTC
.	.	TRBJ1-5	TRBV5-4	CASSLEFGKDQPQHF	TGTGCCAGCAGCTTAGAATTCGGCAAGGATCAGCCCCAGCATTTT
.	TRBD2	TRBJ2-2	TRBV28	CASITGLPTGELFF	TGTGCCAGTATAACGGGACTACCCACCGGGGAGCTGTTTTTT
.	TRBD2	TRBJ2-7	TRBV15	CATNREGLAGYEQYF	TGTGCCACCAACAGGGAGGGCCTAGCGGGATACGAGCAGTACTTC
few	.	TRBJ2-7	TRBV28	CASRVGSSYEQYF	TGTGCCAGCAGAGTAGGGAGCTCCTACGAGCAGTACTTC
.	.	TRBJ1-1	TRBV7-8	CASSTEVGNTEAFF	TGTGCCAGCAGTACCGAGGTAGGGAACACTGAAGCTTTCTTT
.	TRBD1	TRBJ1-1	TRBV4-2	CASSRQGPGTEAFF	TGTGCCAGCAGTCGACAGGGTCCCGGGACAGAAGCTTTCTTT
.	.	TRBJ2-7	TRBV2	CASSEWHSGTGVYEQYF	TGTGCCAGCAGTGAATGGCATTCGGGGACCGGGGTTTACGAGCAGTACTTC
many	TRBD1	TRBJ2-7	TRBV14	CASSQGQGWEQYF	TGTGCCAGCAGCCAAGGACAGGGTTGGGAGCAGTACTTC
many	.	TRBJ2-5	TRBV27	CASSPHRAEETQYF	TGTGCCAGCAGTCCCCACAGAGCGGAAGAGACCCAGTACTTC
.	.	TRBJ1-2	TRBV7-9	CASSVTDSLNYGYTF	TGTGCCAGCAGTGTGACGGACAGCCTTAACTATGGCTACACCTTC
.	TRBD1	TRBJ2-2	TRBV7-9	CASSSGGLFF	TGTGCCAGCAGTTCAGGGGGGCTGTTTTTT
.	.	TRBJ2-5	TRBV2	CASSDRRVETQYF	TGTGCCAGCAGTGATAGGAGGGTTGAGACCCAGTACTTC
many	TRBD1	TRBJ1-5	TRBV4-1	CASSQTAGGRPQHF	TGCGCCAGCAGCCAGACTGCAGGGGGTCGGCCCCAGCATTTT
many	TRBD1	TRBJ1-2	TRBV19	CASSTHRGQGAPGYTF	TGTGCCAGTAGTACCCACCGGGGTCAGGGGGCGCCTGGCTACACCTTC
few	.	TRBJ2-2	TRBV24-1	CATSDGPYTGELFF	TGTGCCACCAGTGATGGGCCTTACACCGGGGAGCTGTTTTTT
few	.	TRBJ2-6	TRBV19	CAQDRPTPGANVLTF	TGTGCTCAGGACAGACCGACTCCTGGGGCCAACGTCCTGACTTTC
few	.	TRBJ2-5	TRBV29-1	CSVEWGAETQYF	TGCAGCGTTGAATGGGGGGCTGAGACCCAGTACTTC
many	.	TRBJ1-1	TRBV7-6	CASSLDGWSTEAFF	TGTGCCAGCAGCTTGGACGGGTGGAGCACTGAAGCTTTCTTT